The entry below describes one T cell receptor (beta chain). Seattle patient enrollment occurred during active infection, with longitudinal follow-up thereafter. The sample is drawn from a study of blood T cell repertoires in COVID-19. Turning to the study itself: Nucleic acid was either cDNA or gDNA, and it came from T cells, B-cell-depleted T cells, or PBMCs.

The V end lost 1 base, the J end lost 6 bases, and 10 bases lay between the germline ends. The CDR3 runs 14 residues. CDR1 is LGHNT and CDR2 is FRNRAP in the germline V gene. Original methodology: Reference gene primers were amplified, and this amplification served to estimate nucleated cell counts. Only in-frame clones appear in the TCRdb table, and some are missing; sequencing was by immunoSEQ multiplex PCR. V and J calls and clone size follow that table, whereas D and trimming were derived from the DNA. The repertoire holds about 320,000 clones, with 88% as singletons. This chain links TRBV12-5 with TRBJ1-3; possibly TRBD1 for D (5 bases). This receptor was taken from a woman aged 25 to 39 with COVID-19, enrolled during active disease. Material: peripheral blood. CDR3 in DNA: TGTGCTAGTGGTTTGGCCGGGGGGACAAACACCATATATTTT. Its protein product is CASGLAGGTNTIYF.